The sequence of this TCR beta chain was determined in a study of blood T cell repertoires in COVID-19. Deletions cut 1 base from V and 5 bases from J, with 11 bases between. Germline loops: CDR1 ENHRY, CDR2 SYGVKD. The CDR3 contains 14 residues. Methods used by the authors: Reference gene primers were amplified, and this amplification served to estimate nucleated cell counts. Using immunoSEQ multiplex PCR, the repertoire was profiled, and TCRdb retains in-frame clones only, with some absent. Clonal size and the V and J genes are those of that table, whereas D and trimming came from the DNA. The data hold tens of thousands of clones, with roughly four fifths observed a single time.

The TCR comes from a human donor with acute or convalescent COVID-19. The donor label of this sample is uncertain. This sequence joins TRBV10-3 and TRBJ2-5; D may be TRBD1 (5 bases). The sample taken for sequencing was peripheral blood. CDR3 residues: CAISEYQGRETQYF. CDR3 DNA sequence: TGTGCCATCAGTGAGTACCAGGGTCGGGAGACCCAGTACTTC.